One and the same sample provided the 8 T cell receptor beta chains below, sequenced in a study of T cell clonotyping in hematopoietic cell transplantation. Only in-frame clones appear in the TCRdb table, and some are missing; sequencing was by immunoSEQ multiplex PCR. Among roughly 30,000 clones, 92% were seen once, and the ten largest hold roughly 10%. Sequenced here: PBMCs, sampled 100 days after allogeneic stem cell transplant. The source of these receptors is a female patient aged 50 to 65 who had an allogeneic stem cell transplant from a related donor, so the T cells may come from the graft donor. Some clones in this sample may be carry-over from other donors' samples.

The CDR3 DNA is TGCAGCGTTGTACCGGGACCTGAAGAGACCCAGTACTTC. It encodes CSVVPGPEETQYF. This chain joins TRBV29-1 and TRBJ2-5, with D perhaps TRBD1 or TRBD2 (5 bases each). Trimming stripped 4 bases from V and 3 bases from J, with 12 bases between. CDR1 and CDR2 from the germline V gene are SQVTM and ANQGSEA. The CDR3 consists of 13 residues. The full variable domain, in which reference TRBV29-1 and TRBJ2-5 provide the parts outside the CDR3, is SAVISQKPSRDICQRGTSLTIQCQVDSQVTMMFWYRQQPGQSLTLIATANQGSEATYESGFVIDKFPISRPNLTFSTLTVSNMSPEDSSIYLCSVVPGPEETQYFGPGTRLLVL.

V and J are TRBV6-5 and TRBJ2-1; unclear D gene. V was cut by 6 bases and J by 4 bases, with 4 bases left in between. CDR1 MNHEY and CDR2 SVGAGI come from the germline V gene. The CDR3 has 11 amino acids. The CDR3 region is CASRVYNEQFF. The DNA of the CDR3 is TGTGCCAGCAGGGTTTACAATGAGCAGTTCTTC.

The chain carries TRBV5-4 and TRBJ1-4, with unresolved D. Germline V lookup: CDR1 SGHNT, CDR2 YYREEE (reference sequence). The CDR3 sequence is 14 residues long. Trimming shortened V by 2 bases and J by 10 bases, and 15 bases separated the two germline ends. Here the CDR3 reads CASSLRQGRGKLFF. CDR3 bases: TGTGCCAGCAGCTTACGGCAAGGACGGGGAAAACTGTTTTTT.

V gene TRBV5-8 combines with J gene TRBJ2-5; D might be TRBD2 (5 bases). Trimming removed 7 bases at V and 4 bases at J, with 11 bases between. Germline CDR1 reads SGHTS; CDR2 reads YDEGEE. This CDR3 is built from 12 residues. The CDR3 here is CASRRRTETQYF. For the CDR3, the DNA is TGTGCCAGCCGACGGAGGACAGAGACCCAGTACTTC. Supplemented by reference TRBV5-8 and TRBJ2-5, the full variable domain reads EAGVTQSPTHLIKTRGQQATLRCSPISGHTSVYWYQQALGLGLQFLLWYDEGEERNRGNFPPRFSGRQFPNYSSELNVNALELEDSALYLCASRRRTETQYFGPGTRLLVL.

This chain joins TRBV6-6 and TRBJ2-7, with 11 bases fitting TRBD1. Germline CDR1 is MNHNY and CDR2 is SVGAGI (reference sequence). V was clipped by 5 bases and J by 6 bases; unmatched bases: 6. This CDR3 has 14 residues. CDR3 amino acids: CASSPGTGGREQYF. The CDR3 DNA reads as TGTGCCAGCAGTCCAGGGACAGGGGGTCGCGAGCAGTACTTC.

The V gene is TRBV5-6, the J gene TRBJ2-1; maybe TRBD2 (6 bases). CDR3 size: 13 residues. Looked up from germline, CDR1 is SGHDT and CDR2 is YYEEEE. The V gene lost 4 bases and the J gene lost 9 bases, with 14 bases spanning the gap. This chain's CDR3 is CASSRGGVGEQFF. CDR3 sequence (DNA): TGTGCCAGCAGCAGGGGCGGGGTGGGTGAGCAGTTCTTC.

The rearrangement joins TRBV9 to TRBJ2-3; D unresolved. The CDR3 totals 12 residues. The germline gives CDR1 SGDLS, CDR2 YYNGEE. The ends were cut back, 4 bases at V and 2 bases at J, with 5 bases in the middle. The chain's CDR3 is CASSLLTDTQYF. CDR3 bases: TGTGCCAGCAGCCTACTCACAGATACGCAGTATTTT.

The gene calls are TRBV7-7 and TRBJ2-5, with TRBD1 identical over 9 bases. Germline-derived CDR1 and CDR2 are SSHAT and FNYEAQ (reference sequence). Unmatched junction bases numbered 12, after V lost 5 bases and J lost 5 bases. The CDR3 has 16 amino acids. The CDR3 nucleotides are TGTGCCAGCAGCCACGCGCGGGACAGGGAATCGGAGACCCAGTACTTC. Its protein is CASSHARDRESETQYF. The full variable domain, its missing parts supplied by reference TRBV7-7 and TRBJ2-5, is GAGVSQSPRYKVTKRGQDVTLRCDPISSHATLYWYQQALGQGPEFLTYFNYEAQPDKSGLPSDRFSAERPEGSISTLTIQRTEQRDSAMYRCASSHARDRESETQYFGPGTRLLVL.